This T cell receptor (beta chain) emerged from a study of control samples from healthy donors and cancer patients. The assay was immunoSEQ multiplex PCR, and TCRdb's table has in-frame clones only and misses some. In the table there are about 170,000 clones, over 85% of which are singletons. With V trimmed by 6 bases and J by 8 bases, 9 bases remained unmatched. The CDR3 is 13 amino acids. Germline CDR1 reads MNHNY; CDR2 reads SVGAGI (reference sequence). This clone was picked up one time. What was sequenced was blood. The origin of this receptor is a man aged 30 to 39 in good health. This rearrangement joins TRBV6-6 to TRBJ1-2; 7 nucleotides line up with TRBD1. The CDR3 is CASSPGQDGGYTF. CDR3 coding DNA: TGTGCCAGCAGCCCCGGACAGGATGGCGGCTACACCTTC.